This TCR beta chain is drawn from a study of OX40 agonist ivuxolimab in advanced cancers. Across the study: Ivuxolimab was delivered to patients intravenously every 2 weeks at doses spanning 0.01 to 10 mg/kg.

The protocol was immunoSEQ multiplex PCR, while the TCRdb copy is restricted to in-frame clones and leaves out a portion. This table has approximately 51,000 clones, over 65% appearing once. Germline V gives CDR1 SGHVS, CDR2 FQNEAQ. The V end lost 3 bases, the J end lost 4 bases, and 13 bases lay between the germline ends. The CDR3 is 14 amino acids. This chain links TRBV7-8 with TRBJ2-7; D might be TRBD2 (6 bases). Source: CD4+ or CD8+ T cells sorted from blood, taken in a trial of the OX40 agonist ivuxolimab. The origin of this receptor is an adult with an advanced solid tumor such as melanoma, head and neck, liver or kidney cancer. The CDR3 loop reads CASSFPGTLYEQYF. CDR3 coding DNA: TGTGCCAGCAGCTTTCCTGGGACTCTTTACGAGCAGTACTTC.